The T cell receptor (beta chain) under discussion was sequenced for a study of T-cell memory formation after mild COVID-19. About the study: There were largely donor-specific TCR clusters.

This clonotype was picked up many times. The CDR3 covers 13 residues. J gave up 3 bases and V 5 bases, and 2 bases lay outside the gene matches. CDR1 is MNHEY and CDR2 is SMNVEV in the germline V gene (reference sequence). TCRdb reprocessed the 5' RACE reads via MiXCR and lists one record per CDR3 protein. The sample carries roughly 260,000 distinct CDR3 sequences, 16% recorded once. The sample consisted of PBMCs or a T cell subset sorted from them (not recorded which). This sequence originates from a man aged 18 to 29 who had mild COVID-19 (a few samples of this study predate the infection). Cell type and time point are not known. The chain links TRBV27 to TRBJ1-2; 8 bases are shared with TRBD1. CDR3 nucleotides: TGTGCCAGCAGTGCGACAGGGGACTATGGCTACACCTTC. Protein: CASSATGDYGYTF.